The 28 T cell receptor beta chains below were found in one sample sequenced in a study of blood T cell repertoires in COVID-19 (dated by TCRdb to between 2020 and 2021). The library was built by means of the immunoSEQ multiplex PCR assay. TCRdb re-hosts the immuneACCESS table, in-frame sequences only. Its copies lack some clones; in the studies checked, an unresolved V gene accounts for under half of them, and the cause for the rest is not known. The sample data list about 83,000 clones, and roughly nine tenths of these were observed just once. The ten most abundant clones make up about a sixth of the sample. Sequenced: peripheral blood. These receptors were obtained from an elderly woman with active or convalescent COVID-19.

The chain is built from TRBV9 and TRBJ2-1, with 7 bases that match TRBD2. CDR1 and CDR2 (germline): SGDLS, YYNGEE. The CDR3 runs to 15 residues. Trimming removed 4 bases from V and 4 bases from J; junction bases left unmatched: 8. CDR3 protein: CASSSGGVSYNEQFF. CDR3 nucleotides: TGTGCCAGCAGCAGTGGGGGGGTCTCTTACAATGAGCAGTTCTTC.

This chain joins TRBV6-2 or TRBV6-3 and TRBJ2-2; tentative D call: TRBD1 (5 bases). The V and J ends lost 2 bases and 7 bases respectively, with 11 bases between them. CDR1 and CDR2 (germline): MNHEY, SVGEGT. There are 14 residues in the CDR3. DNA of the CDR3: TGTGCCAGCAGTTACGCCAGGACACTCGGGGAGCTGTTTTTT. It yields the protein CASSYARTLGELFF.

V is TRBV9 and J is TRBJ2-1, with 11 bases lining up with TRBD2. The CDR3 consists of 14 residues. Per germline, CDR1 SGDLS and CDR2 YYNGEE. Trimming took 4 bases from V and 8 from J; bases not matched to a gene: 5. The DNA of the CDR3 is TGTGCCAGCAGCATTAGCGGGGGGGCCCATGAGCAGTTCTTC. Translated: CASSISGGAHEQFF.

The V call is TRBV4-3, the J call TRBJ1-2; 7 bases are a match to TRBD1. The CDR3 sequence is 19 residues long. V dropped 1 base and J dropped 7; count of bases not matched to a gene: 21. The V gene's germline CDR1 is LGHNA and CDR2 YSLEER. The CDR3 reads CASSQAGPGTVGRESGYTF. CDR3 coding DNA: TGCGCCAGCAGCCAAGCCGGGCCGGGGACAGTAGGGCGGGAAAGTGGCTACACCTTC.

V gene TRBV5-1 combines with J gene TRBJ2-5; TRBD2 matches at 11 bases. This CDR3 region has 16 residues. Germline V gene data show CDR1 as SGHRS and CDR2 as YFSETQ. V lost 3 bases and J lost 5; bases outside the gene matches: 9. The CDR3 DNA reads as TGCGCCAGCAGCTCCCATAGCGGGGGGGCAGCTGAGACCCAGTACTTC. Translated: CASSSHSGGAAETQYF.

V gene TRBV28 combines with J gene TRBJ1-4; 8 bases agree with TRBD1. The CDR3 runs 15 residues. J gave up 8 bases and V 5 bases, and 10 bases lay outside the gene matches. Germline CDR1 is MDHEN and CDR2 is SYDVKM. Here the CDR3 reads CASSTPTGVVEKLFF. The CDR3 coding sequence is TGTGCCAGCAGTACCCCGACAGGGGTGGTGGAAAAACTGTTTTTT.

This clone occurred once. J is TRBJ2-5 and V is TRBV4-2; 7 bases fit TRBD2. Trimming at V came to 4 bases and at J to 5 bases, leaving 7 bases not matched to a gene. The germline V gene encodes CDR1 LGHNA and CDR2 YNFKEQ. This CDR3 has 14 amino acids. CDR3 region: CASSLWGGRETQYF. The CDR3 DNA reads TGTGCCAGCAGCCTCTGGGGGGGGAGGGAGACCCAGTACTTC.

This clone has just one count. This CDR3 is CAISDPVQGSREKLFF. In DNA form, the CDR3 reads TGTGCCATCAGTGACCCTGTACAGGGTTCGCGTGAAAAACTGTTTTTT. The chain carries TRBV10-3 and TRBJ1-4; TRBD1 might be the D (6 bases). CDR1 and CDR2 (germline): ENHRY, SYGVKD. The CDR3 contains 16 residues. V lost 3 bases and J 7 bases, leaving 18 bases between the germline ends.

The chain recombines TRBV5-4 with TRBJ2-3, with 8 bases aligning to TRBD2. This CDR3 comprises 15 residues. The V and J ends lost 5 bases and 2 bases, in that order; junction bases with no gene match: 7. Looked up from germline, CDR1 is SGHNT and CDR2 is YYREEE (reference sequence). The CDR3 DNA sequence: TGTGCCAGCAGACCTAGCGGGTCTTACACAGATACGCAGTATTTT. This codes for CASRPSGSYTDTQYF.

CDR3 loop: CASRTGVGEKLFF. The CDR3 nucleotides are TGTGCCAGCAGGACAGGGGTTGGGGAAAAACTGTTTTTT. The J gene is TRBJ1-4, the V gene TRBV28, with 8 bases fitting TRBD1. The CDR3 extends over 13 amino acids. The V gene end was trimmed by 6 bases and the J gene end by 8 bases; junction bases not matched to a gene: 5. Per the germline V gene, CDR1 is MDHEN and CDR2 is SYDVKM.

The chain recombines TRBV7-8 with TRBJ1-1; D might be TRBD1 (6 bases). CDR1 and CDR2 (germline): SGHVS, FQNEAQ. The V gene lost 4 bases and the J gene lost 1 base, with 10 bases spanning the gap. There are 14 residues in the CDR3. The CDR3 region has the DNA TGTGCCAGCAGCTACCGAGGGGGGAACACTGAAGCTTTCTTT. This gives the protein CASSYRGGNTEAFF. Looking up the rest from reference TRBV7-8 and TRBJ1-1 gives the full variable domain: GAGVSQSPRYKVAKRGQDVALRCDPISGHVSLFWYQQALGQGPEFLTYFQNEAQLDKSGLPSDRFFAERPEGSVSTLKIQRTQQEDSAVYLCASSYRGGNTEAFFGQGTRLTVV.

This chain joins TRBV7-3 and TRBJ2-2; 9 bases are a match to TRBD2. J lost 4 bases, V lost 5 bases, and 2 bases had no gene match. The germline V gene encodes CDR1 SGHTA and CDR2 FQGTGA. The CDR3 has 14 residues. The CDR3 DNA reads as TGTGCCAGCAGCCCTAGCGGGGCCACCGGGGAGCTGTTTTTT. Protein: CASSPSGATGELFF.

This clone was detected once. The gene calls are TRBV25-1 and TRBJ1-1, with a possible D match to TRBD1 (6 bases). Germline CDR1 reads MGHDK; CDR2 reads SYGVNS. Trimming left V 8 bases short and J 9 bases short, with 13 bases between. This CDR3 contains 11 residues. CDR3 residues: CASVRGAQAFF. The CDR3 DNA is TGTGCCAGCGTCAGGGGAGCTCAAGCTTTCTTT.

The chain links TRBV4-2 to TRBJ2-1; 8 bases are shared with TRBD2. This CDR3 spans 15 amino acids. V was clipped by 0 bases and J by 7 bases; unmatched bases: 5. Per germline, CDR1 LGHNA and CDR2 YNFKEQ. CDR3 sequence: CASSQDGGGKNEQFF. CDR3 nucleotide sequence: TGTGCCAGCAGCCAAGACGGGGGGGGAAAAAATGAGCAGTTCTTC.

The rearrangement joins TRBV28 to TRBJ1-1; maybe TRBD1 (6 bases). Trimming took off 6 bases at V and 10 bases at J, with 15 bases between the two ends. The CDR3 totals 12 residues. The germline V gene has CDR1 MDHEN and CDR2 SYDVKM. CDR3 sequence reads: CASRSTGRRAFF. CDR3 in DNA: TGTGCCAGCAGAAGTACAGGGAGAAGAGCTTTCTTT.

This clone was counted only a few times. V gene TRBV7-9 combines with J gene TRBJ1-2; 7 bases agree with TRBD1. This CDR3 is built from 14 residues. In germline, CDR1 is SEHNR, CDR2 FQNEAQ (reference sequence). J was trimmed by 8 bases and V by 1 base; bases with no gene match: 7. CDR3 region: CASSLDGQAGGYTF. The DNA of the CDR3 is TGTGCCAGCAGCTTAGACGGACAGGCAGGAGGCTACACCTTC.

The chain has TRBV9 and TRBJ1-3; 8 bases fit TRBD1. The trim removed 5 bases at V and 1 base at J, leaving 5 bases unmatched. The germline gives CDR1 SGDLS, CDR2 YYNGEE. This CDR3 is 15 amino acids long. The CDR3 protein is CASSLTGGSGNTIYF. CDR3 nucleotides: TGTGCCAGCAGTCTTACAGGGGGATCTGGAAACACCATATATTTT.

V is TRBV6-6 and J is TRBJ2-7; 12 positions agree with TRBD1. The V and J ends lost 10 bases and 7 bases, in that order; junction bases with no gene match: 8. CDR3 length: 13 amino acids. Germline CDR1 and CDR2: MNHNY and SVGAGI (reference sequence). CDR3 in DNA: TGTGCCACGACCGGGACAGGGGGCGAGGAGCAGTACTTC. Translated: CATTGTGGEEQYF.

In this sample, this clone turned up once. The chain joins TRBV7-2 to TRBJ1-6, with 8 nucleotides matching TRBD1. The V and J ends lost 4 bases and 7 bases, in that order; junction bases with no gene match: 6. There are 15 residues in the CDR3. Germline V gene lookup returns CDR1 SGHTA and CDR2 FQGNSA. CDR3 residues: CASSSWTGQNSPLHF. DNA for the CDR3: TGTGCCAGCAGCTCTTGGACAGGGCAGAATTCACCCCTCCACTTT.

This chain's CDR3 is CASSARLAGGLETQYF. The CDR3 DNA reads TGTGCCAGCAGTGCACGACTAGCGGGGGGGCTGGAGACCCAGTACTTC. V gene TRBV28 combines with J gene TRBJ2-5, with 14 bases matching TRBD2. CDR1 and CDR2 (germline): MDHEN, SYDVKM. The CDR3 is 16 amino acids. V lost 5 bases to trimming and J lost 5 bases; unmatched junction nucleotides: 7.

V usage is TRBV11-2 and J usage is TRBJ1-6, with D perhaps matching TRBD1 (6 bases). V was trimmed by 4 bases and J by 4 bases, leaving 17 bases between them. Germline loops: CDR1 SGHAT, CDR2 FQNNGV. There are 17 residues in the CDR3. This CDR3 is CASSSTRGQPYNSPLHF. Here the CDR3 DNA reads TGTGCCAGCAGCTCAACACGCGGACAGCCTTATAATTCACCCCTCCACTTT.

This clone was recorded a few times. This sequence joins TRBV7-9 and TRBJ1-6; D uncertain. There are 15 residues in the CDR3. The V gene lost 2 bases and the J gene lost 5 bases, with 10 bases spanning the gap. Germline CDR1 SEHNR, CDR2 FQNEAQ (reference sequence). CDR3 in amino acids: CASSLNRNNNSPLHF. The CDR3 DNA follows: TGTGCCAGCAGCTTAAACAGAAACAATAATTCACCCCTCCACTTT.

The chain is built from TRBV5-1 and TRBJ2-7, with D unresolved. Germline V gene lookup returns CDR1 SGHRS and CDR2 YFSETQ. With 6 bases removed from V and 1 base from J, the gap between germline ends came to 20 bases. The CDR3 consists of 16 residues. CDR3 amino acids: CASTPTLRIRSYEQYF. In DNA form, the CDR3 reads TGCGCCAGCACCCCGACCCTCAGGATAAGGTCCTACGAGCAGTACTTC.

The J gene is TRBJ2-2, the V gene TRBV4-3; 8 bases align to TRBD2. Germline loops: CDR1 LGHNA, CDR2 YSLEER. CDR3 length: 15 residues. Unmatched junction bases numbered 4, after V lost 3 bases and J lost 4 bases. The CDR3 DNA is TGCGCCAGCAGCCATGAAGCGGGAGTCACCGGGGAGCTGTTTTTT. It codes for CASSHEAGVTGELFF.

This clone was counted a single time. In nucleotides, the CDR3 is TGTGCCAGCAGCGTAGAGGGGGCGACCGGCTACACCTTC. Protein: CASSVEGATGYTF. The rearrangement uses TRBV9 and TRBJ1-2, with 7 bases aligning to TRBD1. The V gene end was trimmed by 0 bases and the J gene end by 8 bases; junction bases not matched to a gene: 4. The CDR3 is 13 amino acids. CDR1 is SGDLS, CDR2 YYNGEE, per germline.

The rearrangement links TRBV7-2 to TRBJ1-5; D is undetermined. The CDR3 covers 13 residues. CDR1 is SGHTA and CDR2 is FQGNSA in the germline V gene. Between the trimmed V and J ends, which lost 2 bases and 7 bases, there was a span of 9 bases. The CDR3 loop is CASSLQTRQPQHF. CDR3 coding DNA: TGTGCCAGCAGCTTACAGACTCGGCAGCCCCAGCATTTT.

In DNA, the CDR3 is TGTGCCAGCAGCGAATCCTTAGGGGTCCGAACCTACGAGCAGTACTTC. It translates to CASSESLGVRTYEQYF. The chain uses TRBV7-6 and TRBJ2-7, with D possibly TRBD1 on 5 matching bases. This CDR3 spans 16 amino acids. The V end lost 5 bases, the J end lost 2 bases, and 19 bases lay between the germline ends. Per germline, CDR1 SGHVS and CDR2 FNYEAQ.

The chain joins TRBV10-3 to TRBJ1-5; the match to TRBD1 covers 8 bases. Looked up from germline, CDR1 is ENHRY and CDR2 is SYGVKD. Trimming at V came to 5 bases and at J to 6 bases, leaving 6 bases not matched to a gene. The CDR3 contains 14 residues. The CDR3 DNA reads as TGTGCCATCAGTCCAACACAGGGGGTTCAGCCCCAGCATTTT. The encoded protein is CAISPTQGVQPQHF.